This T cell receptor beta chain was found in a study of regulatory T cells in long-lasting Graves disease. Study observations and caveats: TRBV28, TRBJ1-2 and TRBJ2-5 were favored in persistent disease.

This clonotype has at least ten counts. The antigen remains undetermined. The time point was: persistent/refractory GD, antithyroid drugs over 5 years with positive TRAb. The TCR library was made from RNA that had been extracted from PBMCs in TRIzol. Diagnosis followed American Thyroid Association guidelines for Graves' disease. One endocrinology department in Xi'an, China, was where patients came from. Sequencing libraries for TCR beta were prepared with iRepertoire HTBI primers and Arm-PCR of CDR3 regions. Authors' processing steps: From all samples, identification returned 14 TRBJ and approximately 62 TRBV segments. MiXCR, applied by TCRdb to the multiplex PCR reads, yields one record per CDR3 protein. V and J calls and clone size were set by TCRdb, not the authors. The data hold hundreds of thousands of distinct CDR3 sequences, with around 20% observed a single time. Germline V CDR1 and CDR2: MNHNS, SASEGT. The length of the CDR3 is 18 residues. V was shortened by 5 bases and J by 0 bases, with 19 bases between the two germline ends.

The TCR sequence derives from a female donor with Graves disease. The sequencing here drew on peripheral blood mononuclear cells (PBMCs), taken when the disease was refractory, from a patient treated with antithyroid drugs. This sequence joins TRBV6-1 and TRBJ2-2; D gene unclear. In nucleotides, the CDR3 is TGTGCCAGCAGTCGGCCTCCTACGATGGTTCCGAACACCGGGGAGCTGTTTTTT. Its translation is CASSRPPTMVPNTGELFF.